These T cell receptor beta chains were read from a single sample in a study of memory CD4+ T cells and cytomegalovirus serostatus. TCRdb keeps only in-frame clones here, not all; method: immunoSEQ multiplex PCR. The sample carries about 40,000 clones, roughly four fifths recorded once. The sequenced material came from memory CD4+ T cells from blood. These receptors all come from an adult in good health and CMV-seronegative. Both conserved end residues are part of each CDR3. The D gene is left open where the match is weak. Only part of the rows carry a size: once, few, many, or a class if the clone is expanded.

V	D	size	length	J	CDR3	DNA
TRBV15	.	.	17	TRBJ2-7	CATSKETRAGRPYEQYF	TGTGCCACCAGCAAGGAGACGAGGGCGGGCAGACCCTACGAGCAGTACTTC
TRBV7-3	TRBD2	.	13	TRBJ2-1	CASSRGTSGEQFF	TGTGCCAGCAGCCGTGGGACTAGCGGTGAGCAGTTCTTC
TRBV2	.	.	13	TRBJ1-5	CASSEWQDQPQHF	TGTGCCAGCAGTGAATGGCAAGATCAGCCCCAGCATTTT
TRBV7-2	TRBD1	.	14	TRBJ1-2	CASSLAGGMEGYTF	TGTGCCAGCAGCTTAGCAGGGGGCATGGAAGGCTACACCTTC
TRBV6-6	.	few	13	TRBJ1-2	CASSGQRAGGYTF	TGTGCCAGCAGTGGACAGAGGGCGGGAGGCTACACCTTC
TRBV9	TRBD1	once	15	TRBJ1-3	CASSPSGGGGNTIYF	TGTGCCAGCAGCCCCTCAGGGGGCGGTGGAAACACCATATATTTT
TRBV19	.	.	16	TRBJ2-2	CASSINRGSNTGELFF	TGTGCCAGTAGTATTAATCGGGGGTCGAACACCGGGGAGCTGTTTTTT
TRBV5-1	TRBD2	.	15	TRBJ2-1	CASSLVLAGETSPFF	TGCGCCAGCAGCTTGGTACTAGCGGGAGAGACAAGCCCCTTCTTC
TRBV7-9	.	.	11	TRBJ2-7	CASSLNYEQYF	TGTGCCAGCAGCCTCAATTACGAGCAGTACTTC
TRBV29-1	.	.	12	TRBJ1-1	CSVSPQHTEAFF	TGCAGCGTATCCCCCCAGCACACTGAAGCTTTCTTT
TRBV7-8	.	.	14	TRBJ2-7	CASSSPSGGGEQYF	TGTGCCAGCAGCTCCCCCAGCGGAGGGGGTGAGCAGTACTTC
TRBV28	TRBD1	.	12	TRBJ1-4	CASSRDRSGLFF	TGTGCCAGCAGTCGGGACAGGTCGGGACTGTTTTTT
TRBV6-5	TRBD1	.	11	TRBJ1-1	CASWGQLEAFF	TGTGCCAGTTGGGGACAGCTTGAAGCTTTCTTT
TRBV25-1	.	.	15	TRBJ1-2	CASSRNQGSPYGYTF	TGTGCCAGCAGTAGAAATCAGGGGTCCCCCTATGGCTACACCTTC
TRBV5-1	.	.	13	TRBJ1-2	CASSAPPDYGYTF	TGCGCCAGCAGCGCCCCCCCCGACTATGGCTACACCTTC
TRBV28	.	.	15	TRBJ2-7	CASSPLRALPYEQYF	TGTGCCAGCAGTCCCTTGAGGGCTCTCCCCTACGAGCAGTACTTC
TRBV7-2	TRBD1	.	15	TRBJ1-2	CASSAGTDGTYGYTF	TGTGCCAGCAGCGCCGGGACAGACGGGACCTATGGCTACACCTTC
TRBV6-6	.	few	12	TRBJ1-2	CASSYGTGVRTF	TGTGCCAGCAGTTACGGCACGGGGGTAAGGACCTTC
TRBV28	.	.	16	TRBJ2-6	CASSGPQGSGANVLTF	TGTGCCAGCAGTGGACCTCAGGGGTCTGGGGCCAACGTCCTGACTTTC
TRBV7-2	.	.	13	TRBJ2-1	CASSLDPTGEQFF	TGTGCCAGCAGCTTAGACCCAACAGGTGAGCAGTTCTTC
TRBV28	.	.	16	TRBJ2-3	CASRTNKRGRGDTQYF	TGTGCCAGCAGGACCAACAAGCGGGGCAGGGGAGATACGCAGTATTTT
TRBV29-1	.	.	14	TRBJ2-1	CSVDRDTWGSEQFF	TGCAGCGTTGACCGGGATACCTGGGGAAGTGAGCAGTTCTTC
TRBV30	.	few	14	TRBJ1-1	CAWSLALRGTEAFF	TGTGCCTGGAGTTTGGCCCTCCGGGGCACTGAAGCTTTCTTT
TRBV25-1	TRBD2	.	15	TRBJ2-5	CASGPGLAGVETQYF	TGTGCCAGCGGTCCGGGACTAGCGGGAGTAGAGACCCAGTACTTC
TRBV20-1	.	.	11	TRBJ2-1	CSASGVDEQFF	TGCAGTGCTAGTGGGGTGGATGAGCAGTTCTTC
TRBV7-8	TRBD1	.	17	TRBJ1-1	CASSLAQTGDWDTEAFF	TGTGCCAGCAGCTTAGCCCAGACAGGGGACTGGGACACTGAAGCTTTCTTT
TRBV5-1	TRBD1	.	19	TRBJ2-7	CASSLAGTGVAESSYEQYF	TGCGCCAGCAGCTTGGCCGGGACAGGGGTTGCGGAAAGCTCCTACGAGCAGTACTTC
TRBV19	.	.	13	TRBJ2-5	CASTGQGSGTQYF	TGTGCCAGTACCGGGCAGGGGTCGGGGACCCAGTACTTC
TRBV5-6	TRBD1	.	15	TRBJ1-1	CASNPTGSQSTEAFF	TGTGCCAGCAACCCGACAGGGAGCCAAAGCACTGAAGCTTTCTTT
TRBV29-1	TRBD1	.	13	TRBJ1-4	CSVAGGPNEKLFF	TGCAGCGTTGCAGGGGGACCTAATGAAAAACTGTTTTTT
TRBV20-1	.	.	10	TRBJ2-5	CSAAHETQYF	TGCAGTGCTGCTCACGAGACCCAGTACTTC
TRBV19	TRBD2	.	15	TRBJ2-2	CASSIASGSTGELFF	TGTGCCAGTAGTATAGCGAGCGGGAGCACCGGGGAGCTGTTTTTT
TRBV10-3	.	.	13	TRBJ1-1	CAISTGMNTEAFF	TGTGCCATCAGTACAGGAATGAACACTGAAGCTTTCTTT
TRBV5-1	TRBD1	.	16	TRBJ2-7	CASSFGLPGQGYEQYF	TGCGCCAGCAGCTTTGGGTTGCCGGGACAGGGGTACGAGCAGTACTTC
TRBV30	.	few	13	TRBJ1-1	CAWSFRGSTEAFF	TGTGCCTGGAGTTTTAGGGGATCCACTGAAGCTTTCTTT
TRBV5-1	.	.	16	TRBJ1-1	CASSRGSNDMNTEAFF	TGCGCCAGCAGCCGAGGGTCTAATGACATGAACACTGAAGCTTTCTTT
TRBV5-1	.	.	14	TRBJ2-3	CASSLGGPTDTQYF	TGCGCCAGCAGCTTGGGAGGGCCCACAGATACGCAGTATTTT
TRBV29-1	TRBD2	.	12	TRBJ2-5	CSVEGPGRDQYF	TGCAGCGTTGAAGGTCCGGGGAGGGACCAGTACTTC
TRBV4-1	TRBD1	.	16	TRBJ2-2	CASSQDHRGYTGELFF	TGCGCCAGCAGCCAAGATCACAGGGGTTACACCGGGGAGCTGTTTTTT
TRBV6-1	.	once	12	TRBJ1-2	CASSDWGLGYTF	TGTGCCAGCAGTGATTGGGGGCTCGGCTACACCTTC
TRBV10-3	.	few	15	TRBJ2-3	CAISVGGGDTDTQYF	TGTGCCATCAGTGTTGGAGGGGGAGACACAGATACGCAGTATTTT
TRBV28	.	.	13	TRBJ2-2	CASRRTLSGELFF	TGTGCCAGCAGACGGACTTTATCCGGGGAGCTGTTTTTT
TRBV27	.	.	13	TRBJ2-7	CAIRGARASEQYF	TGTGCCATCAGGGGGGCTCGGGCCTCGGAGCAGTACTTC
TRBV27	.	.	15	TRBJ2-1	CASSFQRARGNEQFF	TGTGCCAGCAGTTTCCAGCGGGCGAGGGGAAATGAGCAGTTCTTC
TRBV27	.	.	16	TRBJ1-2	CASSLYPQAVLAGYTF	TGTGCCAGCAGTTTATATCCACAGGCCGTTTTGGCGGGCTACACCTTC
TRBV28	.	.	15	TRBJ2-7	CASSLWGSIAYEQYF	TGTGCCAGCAGTTTATGGGGCAGCATAGCCTACGAGCAGTACTTC
TRBV6-4	TRBD1	.	16	TRBJ2-2	CASSPQGAENTGELFF	TGTGCCAGCAGTCCACAGGGGGCGGAGAACACCGGGGAGCTGTTTTTT
TRBV5-4	TRBD2	.	15	TRBJ2-5	CASSWGLGPQETQYF	TGTGCCAGCAGTTGGGGACTAGGTCCGCAAGAGACCCAGTACTTC
TRBV2	TRBD1	.	16	TRBJ1-4	CASRPTTGNPNEKLFF	TGTGCCAGCAGACCGACGACAGGGAACCCTAATGAAAAACTGTTTTTT
TRBV7-9	TRBD2	once	18	TRBJ2-3	CASSLNRRGGPSTDTQYF	TGTGCCAGCAGCTTAAATCGCCGGGGGGGCCCTAGCACAGATACGCAGTATTTT
TRBV11-1	.	few	14	TRBJ2-7	CASSAQVRSYEQYF	TGTGCCAGCAGCGCACAGGTCCGCTCCTACGAGCAGTACTTC
TRBV28	.	.	14	TRBJ2-5	CASSPNRYQETQYF	TGTGCCAGCAGCCCCAACAGGTACCAAGAGACCCAGTACTTC
TRBV9	TRBD1	.	15	TRBJ2-5	CASSIRQGAWETQYF	TGTGCCAGCAGCATCCGACAGGGGGCGTGGGAGACCCAGTACTTC
TRBV4-3	.	.	14	TRBJ1-2	CASSQEGGIGGYTF	TGCGCCAGCAGCCAGGAGGGGGGAATAGGGGGCTACACCTTC
TRBV19	.	.	14	TRBJ1-1	CASSIGAGVTEAFF	TGTGCCAGTAGTATCGGTGCGGGGGTCACTGAAGCTTTCTTT